The present T cell receptor (beta chain) was sequenced within a study of siplizumab effects on memory and regulatory T cells. Study-wide points: Proliferating Tregs from siplizumab cultures lacked functional confirmation of suppression. Apparently key alloresponse contributors, naive T cells also seemed more diverse than memory cells.

A remark on this clone: What it recognizes is unknown.

The CDR3 runs 11 residues. The germline V gene has CDR1 SGDLS and CDR2 YYNGEE. The ends were cut back, 0 bases at V and 8 bases at J, with 3 bases in the middle. Assays captured around 92,000 TCR templates per sample. Measured with immunoSEQ multiplex PCR; TCRdb has only the in-frame clones, and not every one. Here the sample spans some 100,000 clones, more than 95% being singletons. This clonotype originated in a human donor in good health. Sequencing was performed on naive CD4+ T cells sorted from blood. The chain uses TRBV9 and TRBJ2-1; D ambiguous. The CDR3 DNA reads as TGTGCCAGCAGCGTAGGATATGAGCAGTTCTTC. This translates into CASSVGYEQFF.